These 18 T cell receptor beta chains were all obtained from the same sample, sequenced in a study of T cells in Graves' hyperthyroidism and ophthalmopathy (dated by TCRdb to the late 2010s). The library was produced with multiplex PCR. These reads were obtained on an Illumina HiSeq 2000. The TCR beta CDR3 regions were amplified from the RNA transcripts. For the first round of RT-PCR on the TCR CDR3, the HTBI primer set was used together with the Qiagen OneStep RT-PCR kit. Starting from the raw public reads, TCRdb applied fastp trimming at Q25, assembled clones with MiXCR and retained in-frame beta chains. Each entry is one CDR3 protein sequence, shown with its most common DNA and genes. The sample table records some 510,000 distinct CDR3 sequences; about half of these occur just once. Of the sample, just under 8.5% falls within the top ten clones. Material for sequencing was peripheral blood or thyroid tissue (not recorded which). Receptor source: a woman under 30 with Graves' hyperthyroidism. Donor details come from another sample of the same person, matched by shared clones.

This clonotype was counted between two and nine times. The chain has TRBV14 and TRBJ1-1, with D tentatively TRBD1 (6 bases). Germline-derived CDR1 and CDR2 are SGHDN and FVKESK. The CDR3 has 14 residues. Trimming took 1 base from V and 6 from J, leaving 12 bases between them. CDR3 nucleotide sequence: TGTGCCAGCAGCCAAGCCCCAGGGGTGGCTGAAGCTTTCTTT. Translation: CASSQAPGVAEAFF.

The J gene is TRBJ2-7, the V gene TRBV7-2; 8 nucleotides match TRBD1. V lost 5 bases and J lost 0; bases outside the gene matches: 9. CDR3 length: 16 amino acids. The germline gives CDR1 SGHTA, CDR2 FQGNSA. The DNA of the CDR3 is TGTGCCAGCAGCACCTCCGGGACAGGCCCCTCCTACGAGCAGTACTTC. It translates to CASSTSGTGPSYEQYF.

The J gene is TRBJ2-5, the V gene TRBV6-6; D is perhaps TRBD2 (5 bases). The CDR3 runs to 13 residues. Trimming shortened V by 10 bases and J by 4 bases, and 16 bases separated the two germline ends. Germline V CDR1 and CDR2: MNHNY, SVGAGI (reference sequence). The CDR3 loop is CAIRLPMRETQYF. DNA for the CDR3: TGTGCCATCCGACTACCAATGAGAGAGACCCAGTACTTC.

The J gene is TRBJ2-3, the V gene TRBV10-3; 7 nucleotides agree with TRBD1. Germline CDR1 ENHRY, CDR2 SYGVKD. The CDR3 loop spans 15 amino acids. J gave up 0 bases and V 4 bases, and 4 bases lay outside the gene matches. CDR3 sequence: CAISADRDSTDTQYF. The CDR3 DNA sequence: TGTGCCATCAGTGCCGACAGGGATAGCACAGATACGCAGTATTTT.

The CDR3 nucleotides read TGTGCCAGCAGCCTCGGGACAGGGGGTTATCAGCCCCAGCATTTT. Its translation is CASSLGTGGYQPQHF. V and J are TRBV7-2 and TRBJ1-5, with TRBD1 matching over 11 bases. Looked up from germline, CDR1 is SGHTA and CDR2 is FQGNSA. The CDR3 spans 15 residues. The J segment lost 5 bases and the V segment lost 5 bases, leaving 5 bases of the junction unmatched.

This clonotype was picked up a small number of times. V and J are TRBV7-9 and TRBJ2-7, with TRBD1 matching over 9 bases. Looked up from germline, CDR1 is SEHNR and CDR2 is FQNEAQ (reference sequence). The CDR3 is made up of 16 amino acids. Trimming removed 3 bases from V and 4 bases from J; junction bases left unmatched: 10. CDR3 in DNA: TGTGCCAGCAGCTTCCTCCCCGGGACAGGGCCTTACGAGCAGTACTTC. It encodes CASSFLPGTGPYEQYF. Full variable domain (rest looked up from reference TRBV7-9 and TRBJ2-7): DTGVSQNPRHKITKRGQNVTFRCDPISEHNRLYWYRQTLGQGPEFLTYFQNEAQLEKSRLLSDRFSAERPKGSFSTLEIQRTEQGDSAMYLCASSFLPGTGPYEQYFGPGTRLTVT.

The chain employs TRBV19 and TRBJ1-1; D remains unclear. This CDR3 is 13 amino acids long. V lost 7 bases and J 5 bases, leaving 14 bases between the germline ends. CDR1 is LNHDA and CDR2 is SQIVND in the germline V gene (reference sequence). CDR3 bases: TGTGCCAGTACTCGAAGCCGTGGAACTGAAGCTTTCTTT. Amino acids: CASTRSRGTEAFF.

This clonotype was observed a handful of times. The chain has TRBV19 and TRBJ1-4, with D tentatively TRBD1 (5 bases). The CDR3 is 13 amino acids. CDR1 is LNHDA and CDR2 is SQIVND in the germline V gene (reference sequence). Trimming removed 7 bases from V and 3 bases from J, with 9 bases in between. Here the CDR3 reads CASIGDSNEKLFF. The CDR3 nucleotides read TGTGCCAGTATAGGGGACTCTAATGAAAAACTGTTTTTT.

This clonotype was found many times. The genes are TRBV6-5 and TRBJ2-6; D is possibly TRBD1 or TRBD2 (6 bases each). V lost 0 bases and J lost 0, with 9 bases in between. This CDR3 has 17 amino acids. The V gene's germline CDR1 is MNHEY and CDR2 SVGAGI. The CDR3 DNA is TGTGCCAGCAGTTACTCGGGGGGCCTCTCTGGGGCCAACGTCCTGACTTTC. This sequence encodes CASSYSGGLSGANVLTF.

This clonotype came up many times. The DNA is left out, because the CDR3 cannot be placed on it with certainty; the CDR3 is given as TCRdb lists it. The chain couples TRBV2 to TRBJ1-3. The length of the CDR3 is 13 amino acids, counting both ends. CDR1 is SNHLY and CDR2 is FYNNEI in the germline V gene. The CDR3 region is CASILDGGNTIYF.

This clonotype was counted only a few times. The gene calls are TRBV7-9 and TRBJ2-7, with 11 bases fitting TRBD2. The V segment lost 1 base and the J segment 3 bases; nucleotides outside the gene matches: 8. This CDR3 comprises 17 residues. Per germline, CDR1 SEHNR and CDR2 FQNEAQ (reference sequence). CDR3 coding DNA: TGTGCCAGCAGCTTAGTGGGACTAGCGGACAGTAACTACGAGCAGTACTTC. It codes for CASSLVGLADSNYEQYF.

The V gene is TRBV20-1, the J gene TRBJ2-7; D call uncertain. Germline V gene lookup returns CDR1 DFQATT and CDR2 SNEGSKA (reference sequence). The CDR3 runs to 15 residues. V was clipped by 6 bases and J by 0 bases, with 18 bases between them. The CDR3 region is CSAPGSAASSYEQYF. DNA for the CDR3: TGCAGTGCCCCCGGCTCGGCGGCATCCTCCTACGAGCAGTACTTC.

The V call is TRBV5-1, the J call TRBJ2-5; 8 positions match TRBD1. The junction had 6 bases not matched to a gene; V was cut back by 3 bases and J by 2 bases. CDR1 is SGHRS, CDR2 YFSETQ, per germline. The CDR3 is made up of 15 amino acids. For the CDR3, the DNA is TGCGCCAGCAGCTATCAGGGGGCCCCACAAGAGACCCAGTACTTC. Residues: CASSYQGAPQETQYF.

V is TRBV5-4 and J is TRBJ1-6; D unresolved. V was clipped by 10 bases and J by 7 bases, with 15 bases between them. Germline V lookup: CDR1 SGHNT, CDR2 YYREEE (reference sequence). The CDR3 is 13 amino acids. CDR3 sequence: CAWTQYHNSPLHF. The CDR3 nucleotides read TGTGCCTGGACCCAGTACCACAATTCACCCCTCCACTTT. Full variable domain (remainder filled in from reference TRBV5-4 and TRBJ1-6): ETGVTQSPTHLIKTRGQQVTLRCSSQSGHNTVSWYQQALGQGPQFIFQYYREEENGRGNFPPRFSGLQFPNYSSELNVNALELDDSALYLCAWTQYHNSPLHFGNGTRLTVT.

This sequence joins TRBV5-1 and TRBJ1-4; D call uncertain. The germline CDR1 and CDR2 sequences are SGHRS and YFSETQ. The CDR3 loop spans 15 amino acids. V lost 5 bases to trimming and J lost 6 bases, with 17 bases between them. DNA for the CDR3: TGCGCCAGCAGTTTGACGGGGAGTGAGGATGAAAAACTGTTTTTT. Translated, it gives CASSLTGSEDEKLFF.

The rearrangement joins TRBV29-1 to TRBJ2-2; no definite D call. Trimming stripped 5 bases from V and 4 bases from J, with 5 bases between. The CDR3 consists of 11 residues. The germline gives CDR1 SQVTM, CDR2 ANQGSEA. The CDR3 region is CSVPSTGELFF. In nucleotides, the CDR3 is TGCAGCGTTCCCAGCACCGGGGAGCTGTTTTTT.

In its sample, this clonotype was seen many times. The V call is TRBV10-3, the J call TRBJ1-1; no clear D gene. The CDR3 has 13 amino acids. In germline, CDR1 is ENHRY, CDR2 SYGVKD. The V gene lost 7 bases and the J gene lost 1 base, with 10 bases spanning the gap. CDR3 residues: CAITLRTNTEAFF. The CDR3 nucleotides read TGTGCCATCACCCTGAGAACGAACACTGAAGCTTTCTTT.

The V call is TRBV5-6, the J call TRBJ2-7, with 12 bases aligning to TRBD1. V lost 0 bases, J lost 7 bases, and 5 bases stayed unmatched. The germline CDR1 and CDR2 sequences are SGHDT and YYEEEE. The CDR3 extends over 15 amino acids. The chain's CDR3 is CASSLVGTGGWEQYF. In nucleotides, the CDR3 is TGTGCCAGCAGCTTGGTAGGGACAGGGGGCTGGGAGCAGTACTTC.